The present entry profiles one T cell receptor beta chain with its context. Its target is not known. Profiling relied on immunoSEQ multiplex PCR, and the TCRdb table lists in-frame clones only, not all of them. The top ten clones hold around 2% of a sample with tens of thousands of clones, 80% to 95% of them seen once. The data stem from a study of a mutant IDH1 vaccine in newly diagnosed glioma. The time point is: week 35, safety follow-up. Each vaccine dose was 300 ug of mutant IDH1 20-mer peptide, with topical imiquimod. Germline-derived CDR1 and CDR2 are LNHDA and SQIVND (reference sequence). The CDR3 runs 12 residues. Trimming took 7 bases from V and 3 from J, leaving 9 bases between them.

This TCR derives from a man aged 45-65 years with glioma. V gene TRBV19 combines with J gene TRBJ1-2; D uncertain. Sequences were derived from PBMCs, sampled from a glioma patient whose treatment included an IDH1 peptide vaccine. For the CDR3, the DNA is TGTGCCAGTACCTCGAACTACTATGGCTACACCTTC. Amino acid sequence: CASTSNYYGYTF.